The T cell receptor beta chain described here comes from a study of T cell changes during pregnancy in multiple sclerosis. Profiling relied on immunoSEQ multiplex PCR, and the TCRdb table lists in-frame clones only, not all of them. The repertoire holds roughly 60,000 clones, roughly 92% seen once, with approximately 1.5% in the top ten. The CDR3 extends over 14 amino acids. Germline V lookup: CDR1 MNHNS, CDR2 SASEGT. Trimming cost V 5 bases and J 4 bases; bases outside gene matches: 5. The chain couples TRBV6-1 to TRBJ2-1; 7 positions agree with TRBD2. This clonotype was obtained from a female donor with multiple sclerosis, enrolled in a pregnancy study. Source: peripheral blood, taken in the second trimester of pregnancy. The CDR3 loop reads CASSRGTIYNEQFF. The CDR3 bases are TGTGCCAGCAGTCGGGGGACTATTTACAATGAGCAGTTCTTC.